The entry below describes one TCR beta chain. This sample is part of a study of blood T cell repertoires in COVID-19. Looking at the study overall: The study drew acute and convalescent COVID-19 samples from the United States, Italy and Spain. PBMCs, B-cell-depleted T cells, or T cells provided the cDNA or gDNA that made up the material.

Original methodology: For nucleated cells, counts were estimated from reference gene primer amplification. Assay used: immunoSEQ multiplex PCR; TCRdb lists only in-frame clones, some missing. V and J calls and clone size come straight from that table; D and trimming were deduced from the DNA. The sample records approximately 270,000 clones, around 88% being singletons. Germline V gives CDR1 MDHEN, CDR2 SYDVKM. The CDR3 consists of 15 residues. Trimming removed 5 bases from V and 8 bases from J; junction bases left unmatched: 6. V gene TRBV28 combines with J gene TRBJ2-1; 13 bases agree with TRBD2. Sequenced input: peripheral blood. The TCR originated in a man aged 80 or over with acute or convalescent COVID-19. The chain's CDR3 is CASSQTSGRAHEQFF. For the CDR3, the DNA is TGTGCCAGCAGTCAAACTAGCGGGAGGGCTCATGAGCAGTTCTTC.